The sequence of this T cell receptor beta chain was determined in a study of blood T cell repertoires in COVID-19 (dated by TCRdb to about 2020). For the wider study: Samples covering the acute and convalescent phases of COVID-19 were provided by collaborators in the United States, Italy and Spain. The material from the prospective study consisted of cDNA or gDNA derived from T cells, B-cell-depleted T cells, or PBMCs. The dataset comprised deeply sampled blood TCRbeta repertoires from subjects exposed to, actively infected with, or recovered from COVID-19. The repertoires were made available in a free public database intended to serve as a resource for research on the immune response to SARS-CoV-2. The samples were drawn from two sources: the first 160 participants of the ongoing ImmuneRACE study, and 950 to 1,500 subjects contributed by 6 global collaborators. A de-identified subject ID, COVID-19 status, age in years and sex were almost always included in the sample metadata. Where available, HLA class I and class II types were obtained from metadata supplied by the sample provider rather than from assay-based typing.

CDR1 is given as MNHEY and CDR2 as SMNVEV, both from the germline V gene (reference sequence). At the junction V is shortened by 8 bases and J by 7 bases, with 17 bases in between. The CDR3 goes from the cysteine to the phenylalanine over 13 residues. Only the CDR3 DNA stays, 39 bases, in frame from base 1. Participants in the prospective study were enrolled through a virtual design, were aged about 18 to 90 years, and lived in 24 United States geographic areas. In the prospective study, participants were assigned to cohorts based on the clinical history participants reported in a screening survey and a study questionnaire. Recovered participants in ImmuneRACE Cohort 3 were defined by two consecutive negative NP/OP PCR tests, clearance by a healthcare professional, or resolution of symptoms. In the prospective study, whole blood, serum and a nasopharyngeal or oropharyngeal swab were collected from each participant by mobile phlebotomists. Prospective study participants could optionally give additional blood draws and questionnaires over a roughly two-month period. Blood samples from the prospective study were shipped frozen or at room temperature prior to DNA extraction.

In regard to this clone: Its recognized antigen is unknown. No qualities accompany the bases; no much larger clone lies one base away.

The immunoSEQ Assay, a bias-controlled multiplex PCR, was used to amplify TCRbeta CDR3 regions from genomic DNA. Per the source publication's procedure: Within the assay, amplification of reference gene primers was used to estimate how many nucleated cells each sample contained. To quantify the absolute abundance of each unique TCRbeta CDR3 rearrangement, sequence reads were collapsed and filtered. Productive Simpson clonality was computed per sample as the square root of Simpson's diversity index over productive rearrangements. Not all clones reach the TCRdb copy of this immuneACCESS table, which keeps in-frame sequences only. Checked studies attribute under half of the gap to unresolved V genes and leave the rest unexplained. V, J and clone size are taken as reported in that table, and D and trimming were inferred from the DNA itself. The table for this sample lists some 150,000 clones; 75% to 80% of them were counted only once. Of the sample, about 3.2% falls within the top ten clones.

General findings and caveats noted by the study authors: Clinical and demographic metadata were provided uncurated, with the amount varying by source and participant.

This chain is built from TRBV27 and TRBJ1-2, with TRBD1 perhaps the D gene, on 5 matching bases. The source is a woman between 50 and 59 years old who had recovered from COVID-19. The specimen sequenced was PBMCs or T cells enriched from blood (not recorded which). The DNA sequence is TGTGCCAGCGGACACCCTACCTCCTCTGGCTACACCTTC. This is translated as CASGHPTSSGYTF.